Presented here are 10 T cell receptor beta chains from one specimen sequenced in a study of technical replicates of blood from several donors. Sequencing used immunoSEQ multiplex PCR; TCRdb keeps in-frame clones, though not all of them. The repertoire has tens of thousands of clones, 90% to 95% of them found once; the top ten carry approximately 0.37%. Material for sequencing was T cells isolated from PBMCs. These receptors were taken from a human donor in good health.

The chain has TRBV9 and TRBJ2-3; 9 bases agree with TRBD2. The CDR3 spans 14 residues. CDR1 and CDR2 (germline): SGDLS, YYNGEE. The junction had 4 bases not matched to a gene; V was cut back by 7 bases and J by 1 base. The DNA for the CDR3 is TGTGCCAGCGGGATAGCGGGGGGCACAGATACGCAGTATTTT. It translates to CASGIAGGTDTQYF. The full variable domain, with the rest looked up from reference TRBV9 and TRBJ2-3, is DSGVTQTPKHLITATGQRVTLRCSPRSGDLSVYWYQQSLDQGLQFLIQYYNGEERAKGNILERFSAQQFPDLHSELNLSSLELGDSALYFCASGIAGGTDTQYFGPGTRLTVL.

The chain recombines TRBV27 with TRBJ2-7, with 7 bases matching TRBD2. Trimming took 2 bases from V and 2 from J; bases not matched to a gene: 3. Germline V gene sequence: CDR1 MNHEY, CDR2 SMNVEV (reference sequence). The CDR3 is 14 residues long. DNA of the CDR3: TGTGCCAGCAGTTTAGTAAGCGGGACCTACGAGCAGTACTTC. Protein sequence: CASSLVSGTYEQYF.

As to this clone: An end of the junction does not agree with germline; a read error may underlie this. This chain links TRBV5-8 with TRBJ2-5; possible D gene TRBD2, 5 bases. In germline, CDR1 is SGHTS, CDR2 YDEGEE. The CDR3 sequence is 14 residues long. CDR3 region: CASSHYLAKEAQYF. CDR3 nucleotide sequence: TGTGCCAGCAGCCACTACCTAGCAAAAGAGGCCCAGTACTTC.

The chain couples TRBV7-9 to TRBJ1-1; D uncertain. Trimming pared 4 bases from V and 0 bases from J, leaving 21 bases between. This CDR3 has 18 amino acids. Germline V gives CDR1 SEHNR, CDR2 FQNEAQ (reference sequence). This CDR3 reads CASSSPAVYIQMNTEAFF. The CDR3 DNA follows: TGTGCCAGCAGCTCCCCGGCGGTATACATCCAGATGAACACTGAAGCTTTCTTT.

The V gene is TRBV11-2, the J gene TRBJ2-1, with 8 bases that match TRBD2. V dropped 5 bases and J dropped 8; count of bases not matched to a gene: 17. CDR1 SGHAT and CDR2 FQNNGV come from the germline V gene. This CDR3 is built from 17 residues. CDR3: CASSGQSNGRALDEQFF. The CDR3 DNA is TGTGCCAGCAGCGGACAATCGAACGGGAGGGCCTTAGATGAGCAGTTCTTC.

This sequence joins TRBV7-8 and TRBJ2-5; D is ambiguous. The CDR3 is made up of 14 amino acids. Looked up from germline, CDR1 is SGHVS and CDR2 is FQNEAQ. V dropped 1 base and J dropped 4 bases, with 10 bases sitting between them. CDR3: CASSLDEFLETQYF. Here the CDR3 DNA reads TGTGCCAGCAGCTTAGACGAGTTCCTAGAGACCCAGTACTTC.

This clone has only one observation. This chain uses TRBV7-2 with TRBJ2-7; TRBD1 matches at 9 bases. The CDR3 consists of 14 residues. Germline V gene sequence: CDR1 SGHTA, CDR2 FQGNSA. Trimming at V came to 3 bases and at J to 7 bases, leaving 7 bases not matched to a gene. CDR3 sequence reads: CASSLRTGAREQYF. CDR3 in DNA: TGTGCCAGCAGCTTGAGGACAGGGGCTCGGGAGCAGTACTTC. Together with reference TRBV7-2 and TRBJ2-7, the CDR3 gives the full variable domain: GAGVSQSPSNKVTEKGKDVELRCDPISGHTALYWYRQSLGQGLEFLIYFQGNSAPDKSGLPSDRFSAERTGGSVSTLTIQRTQQEDSAVYLCASSLRTGAREQYFGPGTRLTVT.

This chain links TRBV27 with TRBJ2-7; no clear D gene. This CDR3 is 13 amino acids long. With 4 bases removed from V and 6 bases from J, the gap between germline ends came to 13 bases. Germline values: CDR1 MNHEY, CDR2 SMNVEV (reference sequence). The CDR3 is CASSSSARGEQYF. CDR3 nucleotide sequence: TGTGCCAGCAGTTCTTCAGCCCGCGGCGAGCAGTACTTC.

The CDR3 reads CASIRDRDTEAFF. In nucleotides, the CDR3 is TGTGCCAGCATTAGGGACAGGGACACTGAAGCTTTCTTT. The chain has TRBV2 and TRBJ1-1, with TRBD1 identical over 9 bases. Germline assignment: CDR1 SNHLY and CDR2 FYNNEI. V was clipped by 7 bases and J by 3 bases; unmatched bases: 3. This CDR3 contains 13 residues.

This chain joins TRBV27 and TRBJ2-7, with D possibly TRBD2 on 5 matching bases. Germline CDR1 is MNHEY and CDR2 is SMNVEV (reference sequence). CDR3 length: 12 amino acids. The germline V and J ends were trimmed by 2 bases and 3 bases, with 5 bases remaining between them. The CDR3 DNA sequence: TGTGCCAGCAGTTTACGGGGCTACGAGCAGTACTTC. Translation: CASSLRGYEQYF.